This TCR beta chain was retrieved from a study of blood T cell repertoires in COVID-19. How the authors handled the data: Using reference gene primer amplification, nucleated cell counts were estimated. Profiled with immunoSEQ multiplex PCR; TCRdb holds only in-frame clones, not every one. D and trimming were read from the DNA, whereas the V and J calls and clone size are those reported in that table. The table includes about 270,000 clones, 91% detected once. The CDR3 totals 16 residues. Trimming left V 0 bases short and J 7 bases short, with 13 bases between. CDR1 is MNHEY, CDR2 SMNVEV, per germline (reference sequence). Patients in Seattle were enrolled during active infection, then followed longitudinally.

The J gene is TRBJ1-6, the V gene TRBV27; D unclear. The specimen was peripheral blood. This TCR was sampled from a person under 35 with COVID-19, enrolled during active disease. Written as DNA, the CDR3 is TGTGCCAGCAGTTTATCCGGCCAAAGCAGGAATTCACCCCTCCACTTT. This gives the protein CASSLSGQSRNSPLHF.